This passage covers 21 T cell receptor beta chains from one sample sequenced in a study of spatial heterogeneity in lung cancer (dated by TCRdb to the late 2010s). Libraries were prepared through 5' RACE. Reads for this sample came from a NextSeq 500. TCRdb redid the processing of the public reads, applying fastp at Q25 and MiXCR, and retained in-frame beta chains. Each CDR3 protein appears once, grouped with its most common genes and DNA. This sample gives about 38,000 distinct CDR3 sequences in total; around 7.2% of them show up just once. Of the sample, over 25% is held by the ten largest clones. Sample time point, as interpreted from the label and publication: sample taken at primary tumor resection. Whole RNA extracted from tumor and nontumor lung tissue, or from cryopreserved PBMC samples, was used for TCR sequencing without cell sorting. The sequenced sample was PBMCs, obtained at surgery. The receptors shown here come from a male donor with early-stage non-small cell lung cancer.

This clonotype came up a few times. The chain has TRBV19 and TRBJ2-1, with D unclear. The germline V and J ends were trimmed by 5 bases and 8 bases, with 13 bases remaining between them. This CDR3 spans 13 amino acids. Germline V lookup: CDR1 LNHDA, CDR2 SQIVND (reference sequence). CDR3: CASSSRSAHEQFF. CDR3 DNA sequence: TGTGCCAGTAGTTCTCGCTCCGCCCATGAGCAGTTCTTC.

Comment on this clonotype: One end of the junction does not line up with germline, which may come from a read error. The chain carries TRBV11-2 and TRBJ2-5; maybe TRBD2 (5 bases). The CDR3 is made up of 13 amino acids. Germline assignment: CDR1 SGHAT and CDR2 FQNNGV. CDR3 coding DNA: TGTGCCAGCAGATTAGCGAGAGGTGAGACCCAGTACTTC. This sequence encodes CASRLARGETQYF.

The chain employs TRBV4-1 and TRBJ1-5; D gene uncertain. Germline CDR1 and CDR2: MGHRA and YSYEKL. The CDR3 totals 14 residues. V was clipped by 3 bases and J by 2 bases, with 8 bases between them. The DNA for the CDR3 is TGCGCCAGCAGCCACGGGCCCCGCAATCAGCCCCAGCATTTT. Protein: CASSHGPRNQPQHF.

This clonotype has at least ten counts. This sequence joins TRBV7-8 and TRBJ1-5, with D perhaps TRBD1 (6 bases). The ends were cut back, 1 base at V and 4 bases at J, with 8 bases in the middle. The CDR3 spans 14 residues. Germline CDR1 reads SGHVS; CDR2 reads FQNEAQ. CDR3 residues: CASSLEQGNQPQHF. CDR3 nucleotides: TGTGCCAGCAGCTTAGAACAGGGAAATCAGCCCCAGCATTTT.

This clonotype was observed at least ten times. The rearrangement links TRBV24-1 to TRBJ1-4; 7 bases are a match to TRBD1. Germline CDR1 KGHDR, CDR2 SFDVKD. This CDR3 has 16 amino acids. V was clipped by 5 bases and J by 8 bases; unmatched bases: 13. As DNA, the CDR3 is TGTGCCACCAGTGCCGTGACGACAGGGATGGGGGAAAAACTGTTTTTT. Translating gives CATSAVTTGMGEKLFF.

At least ten counts were recorded for this clonotype. The chain is built from TRBV7-2 and TRBJ2-7, with 8 bases identical to TRBD1. With V trimmed by 5 bases and J by 2 bases, 5 bases remained unmatched. This CDR3 has 14 residues. Germline V gives CDR1 SGHTA, CDR2 FQGNSA. CDR3 in amino acids: CASSQGTGAYEQYF. CDR3 DNA sequence: TGTGCCAGCAGCCAAGGGACAGGAGCCTACGAGCAGTACTTC.

This clonotype turned up a few times. The gene calls are TRBV24-1 and TRBJ2-2; D perhaps matches TRBD1 (5 bases). Germline V gives CDR1 KGHDR, CDR2 SFDVKD. The CDR3 is made up of 16 amino acids. The V gene lost 5 bases and the J gene lost 5 bases, with 17 bases spanning the gap. CDR3 bases: TGTGCCACCAGTGTTCAAGGGGCAGGTGGGACCGGGGAGCTGTTTTTT. Translated: CATSVQGAGGTGELFF.

This clonotype was picked up many times. This chain connects TRBV9 to TRBJ2-1; D call uncertain. The CDR3 is 14 amino acids. The V gene lost 0 bases and the J gene lost 4 bases, with 8 bases spanning the gap. CDR1 is SGDLS and CDR2 is YYNGEE in the germline V gene. The CDR3 DNA reads as TGTGCCAGCAGCGTAGATGTGATATACAATGAGCAGTTCTTC. It yields the protein CASSVDVIYNEQFF.

This clonotype was counted at least ten times. The chain couples TRBV4-2 to TRBJ1-6; D gene uncertain. Trimming left V 0 bases short and J 10 bases short, with 7 bases between. CDR1 LGHNA and CDR2 YNFKEQ come from the germline V gene. This CDR3 has 13 amino acids. In DNA, the CDR3 is TGTGCCAGCAGCCAAGAAGGCCTATCACCCCTCCACTTT. It translates to CASSQEGLSPLHF.

This clonotype was seen repeatedly, ten times or more. The chain is built from TRBV19 and TRBJ1-4; D is undetermined. The germline CDR1 and CDR2 sequences are LNHDA and SQIVND (reference sequence). This CDR3 has 14 amino acids. V lost 7 bases to trimming and J lost 8 bases, with 17 bases between them. CDR3: CASNSHGMGEKLFF. CDR3 DNA: TGTGCCAGTAATAGCCATGGGATGGGAGAAAAACTGTTTTTT.

This clonotype appeared a few times. The chain uses TRBV20-1 and TRBJ1-1; D might be TRBD1 (5 bases). V was shortened by 0 bases and J by 5 bases, with 7 bases between the two germline ends. Per the germline V gene, CDR1 is DFQATT and CDR2 is SNEGSKA (reference sequence). The CDR3 length is 12 residues. The CDR3 bases are TGCAGTGCTAGAGATCCAGGGACTGAAGCTTTCTTT. Protein: CSARDPGTEAFF.

This clonotype was observed a few times. The CDR3 loop is CASSLTEETQYF. CDR3 nucleotide sequence: TGTGCCAGCAGCCTAACCGAGGAAACCCAGTACTTC. The chain couples TRBV6-6 to TRBJ2-5; D remains ambiguous. The CDR3 runs 12 residues. Trimming took off 6 bases at V and 8 bases at J, with 13 bases between the two ends. The germline CDR1 and CDR2 sequences are MNHNY and SVGAGI (reference sequence).

The V and J genes are TRBV14 and TRBJ1-6, with D uncertain. The CDR3 spans 14 residues. Germline CDR1 is SGHDN and CDR2 is FVKESK. V shed 4 bases and J shed 2 bases, with 6 bases lying between them. This CDR3 reads CASSPQTYNSPLHF. CDR3 nucleotide sequence: TGTGCCAGCAGCCCACAGACCTATAATTCACCCCTCCACTTT. Using reference TRBV14 and TRBJ1-6 for the parts outside the CDR3, the full variable domain is EAGVTQFPSHSVIEKGQTVTLRCDPISGHDNLYWYRRVMGKEIKFLLHFVKESKQDESGMPNNRFLAERTGGTYSTLKVQPAELEDSGVYFCASSPQTYNSPLHFGNGTRLTVT.

This clonotype has a handful of counts. J is TRBJ2-7 and V is TRBV24-1; D possibly corresponds to TRBD1 (5 bases). Germline V gene sequence: CDR1 KGHDR, CDR2 SFDVKD. V lost 8 bases, J lost 6 bases, and 10 bases lay in between. The CDR3 loop spans 11 amino acids. The CDR3 loop reads CATNPGLEQYV. CDR3 nucleotide sequence: TGTGCCACCAACCCAGGGCTCGAGCAGTACGTC.

This clonotype was observed a handful of times. V and J are TRBV2 and TRBJ1-6, with D maybe TRBD1 (6 bases). Germline V gene sequence: CDR1 SNHLY, CDR2 FYNNEI. The CDR3 totals 13 residues. The ends were cut back, 7 bases at V and 14 bases at J, with 18 bases in the middle. CDR3 amino acids: CASIGQGPAALHF. CDR3 DNA: TGTGCCAGCATAGGGCAGGGGCCCGCTGCCCTCCACTTT.

There are many counts of this clonotype. The rearrangement links TRBV27 to TRBJ2-6; weak D call: TRBD2 (7 bases). Between the trimmed V and J ends, which lost 6 bases and 1 base, there was a span of 25 bases. The V gene's germline CDR1 is MNHEY and CDR2 SMNVEV (reference sequence). CDR3 size: 20 residues. CDR3 in amino acids: CASSRPYPGGPGSGANVLTF. The CDR3 bases are TGTGCCAGCAGCCGACCTTACCCGGGGGGCCCCGGTTCTGGGGCCAACGTCCTGACTTTC.

This clonotype was recorded many times. The chain is built from TRBV3-1 and TRBJ1-3; 9 nucleotides line up with TRBD1. Trimming removed 4 bases from V and 3 bases from J; junction bases left unmatched: 4. Germline CDR1 LGHDT, CDR2 YNNKEL (reference sequence). The CDR3 has 15 amino acids. This chain's CDR3 is CASSRTGGSGNTIYF. The CDR3, as DNA: TGTGCCAGCAGCCGTACAGGGGGCAGTGGAAACACCATATATTTT.

Many counts were recorded for this clonotype. The rearrangement uses TRBV4-1 and TRBJ2-2, with TRBD2 matching over 12 bases. This CDR3 is 16 amino acids long. In germline, CDR1 is MGHRA, CDR2 YSYEKL. V was pared by 3 bases and J by 6 bases, with 5 bases of the junction left unmatched. In nucleotides, the CDR3 is TGCGCCAGCAGCCAGCCTAGCGGGAGGGGACCCGGGGAGCTGTTTTTT. The encoded protein is CASSQPSGRGPGELFF.

Points on this clonotype: A much larger clone differs from this one at a single base, so this may be a read error. The conserved closing phenylalanine or tryptophan is absent in this CDR3, likely reflecting a read error. V gene TRBV14 combines with J gene TRBJ2-2, with TRBD1 matching over 11 bases. In germline, CDR1 is SGHDN, CDR2 FVKESK. Losses at the gene ends were 4 bases for V and 4 bases for J; bases not matched to a gene: 2. The CDR3 loop spans 15 amino acids. DNA for the CDR3: TGTGCCAGCAGCCGCGGGACAGGGGGCACCGGGGAGCTGTTTCTT. This sequence encodes CASSRGTGGTGELFL.

This clonotype was detected only a few times. The chain couples TRBV7-9 to TRBJ1-5, with a tentative D call TRBD1 (5 bases). Trimming shortened V by 4 bases and J by 6 bases, and 13 bases separated the two germline ends. The CDR3 length is 14 residues. CDR1 and CDR2 (germline): SEHNR, FQNEAQ (reference sequence). CDR3 protein: CASSSGGVGQPQHF. The CDR3 bases are TGTGCCAGCAGCTCTGGGGGGGTTGGTCAGCCCCAGCATTTT.

In its sample, this clonotype was seen many times. This chain links TRBV29-1 with TRBJ1-1; no reliable D call. This CDR3 spans 12 amino acids. Per germline, CDR1 SQVTM and CDR2 ANQGSEA. Trimming cost V 5 bases and J 4 bases, with 11 bases left between them. The CDR3 bases are TGCAGCGTTATGGCCGGGAGCACTGAAGCTTTCTTT. Its protein is CSVMAGSTEAFF.